Only a few counts were recorded for the clone carrying this T cell receptor beta chain. The target antigen is unknown. The entry originates in a study of blood T cells in healthy people across ages. Across the study: Capturing about one barcoded beta molecule per two T cells was achieved by template switching.

V dropped 7 bases and J dropped 9 bases, with 31 bases sitting between them. Germline lookup yields CDR1 ENHRY and CDR2 SYGVKD. The CDR3 runs to 17 residues. Then a second PCR, running about 6 to 12 cycles, was carried out with a sample-barcoded 5' primer and a J-beta primer mix. TCRdb recomputed calls from the 5' RACE reads with MiXCR, one row per CDR3 protein. The sample consists of some 1.4 million distinct CDR3 sequences, 35% to 45% of them appearing once. Overall study results and limits: Both naive CD4+ cell counts and diversity were greater in long-lived donors than in aged donors. Donor CMV status was unknown, possibly confounding expanded clonotype changes.

The rearrangement uses TRBV10-3 and TRBJ2-7; D is perhaps TRBD1 or TRBD2 (6 bases each). The sequencing input was blood. This TCR was recovered from a woman aged 18-29 years in good health. The DNA of the CDR3 is TGTGCCATCATGGGCGAAGTCGGACAGCCGTTCGGGGGCGGGCAGTACTTC. This sequence encodes CAIMGEVGQPFGGGQYF.